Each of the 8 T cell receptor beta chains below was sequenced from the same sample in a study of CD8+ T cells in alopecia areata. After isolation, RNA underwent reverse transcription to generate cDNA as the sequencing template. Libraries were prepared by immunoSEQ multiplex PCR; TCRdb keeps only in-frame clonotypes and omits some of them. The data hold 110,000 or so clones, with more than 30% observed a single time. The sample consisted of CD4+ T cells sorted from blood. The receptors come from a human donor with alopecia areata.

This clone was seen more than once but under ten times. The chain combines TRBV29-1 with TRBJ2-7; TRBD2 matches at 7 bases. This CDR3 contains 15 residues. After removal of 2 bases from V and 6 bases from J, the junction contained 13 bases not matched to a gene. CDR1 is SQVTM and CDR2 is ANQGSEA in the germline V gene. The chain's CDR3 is CSVETAGREALEQYF. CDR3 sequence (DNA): TGCAGCGTTGAAACGGCGGGACGGGAGGCACTCGAGCAGTACTTC.

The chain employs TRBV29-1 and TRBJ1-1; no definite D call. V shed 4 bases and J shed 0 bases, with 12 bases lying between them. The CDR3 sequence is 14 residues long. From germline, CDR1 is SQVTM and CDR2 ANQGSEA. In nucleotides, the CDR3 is TGCAGCGTTGGAGTACGTATGATGAACACTGAAGCTTTCTTT. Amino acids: CSVGVRMMNTEAFF.

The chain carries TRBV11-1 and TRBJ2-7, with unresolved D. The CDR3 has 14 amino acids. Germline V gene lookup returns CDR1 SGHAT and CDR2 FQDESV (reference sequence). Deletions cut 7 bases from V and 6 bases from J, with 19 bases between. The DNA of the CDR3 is TGTGCCAGCACCCTAAGCTTCGGAGTACGCGAGCAGTACTTC. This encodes CASTLSFGVREQYF.

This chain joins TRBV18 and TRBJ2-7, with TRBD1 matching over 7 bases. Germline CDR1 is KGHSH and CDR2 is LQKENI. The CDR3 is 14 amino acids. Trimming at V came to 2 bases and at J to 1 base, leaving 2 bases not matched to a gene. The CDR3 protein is CASSPGTESYEQYF. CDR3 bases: TGTGCCAGCTCACCAGGGACAGAATCCTACGAGCAGTACTTC. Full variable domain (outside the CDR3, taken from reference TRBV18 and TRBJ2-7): NAGVMQNPRHLVRRRGQEARLRCSPMKGHSHVYWYRQLPEEGLKFMVYLQKENIIDESGMPKERFSAEFPKEGPSILRIQQVVRGDSAAYFCASSPGTESYEQYFGPGTRLTVT.

The CDR3 spells CASSLELGSYEQYF. In nucleotides, the CDR3 is TGTGCCAGCAGCTTAGAATTGGGCTCCTACGAGCAGTACTTC. The V call is TRBV7-8, the J call TRBJ2-7; D uncertain. The V gene lost 1 base and the J gene lost 0 bases, with 7 bases spanning the gap. Germline lookup yields CDR1 SGHVS and CDR2 FQNEAQ. The CDR3 is 14 residues long.

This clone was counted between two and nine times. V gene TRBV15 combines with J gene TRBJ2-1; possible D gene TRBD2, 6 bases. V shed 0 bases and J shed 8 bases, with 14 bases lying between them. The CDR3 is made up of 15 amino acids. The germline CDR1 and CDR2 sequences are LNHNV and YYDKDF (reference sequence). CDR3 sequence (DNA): TGTGCCACCAGCAGAGACCGACTAGGGTGGGATGAGCAGTTCTTC. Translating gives CATSRDRLGWDEQFF.

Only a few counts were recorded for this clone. The CDR3 nucleotides are TGTGCCAGCAGCATGTCGCTCCCCAATTACGAGCAGTACTTC. Translated, it gives CASSMSLPNYEQYF. The V call is TRBV7-2, the J call TRBJ2-7, with D unclear. The germline gives CDR1 SGHTA, CDR2 FQGNSA. The V and J ends lost 5 bases and 4 bases respectively, with 15 bases between them. There are 14 residues in the CDR3.

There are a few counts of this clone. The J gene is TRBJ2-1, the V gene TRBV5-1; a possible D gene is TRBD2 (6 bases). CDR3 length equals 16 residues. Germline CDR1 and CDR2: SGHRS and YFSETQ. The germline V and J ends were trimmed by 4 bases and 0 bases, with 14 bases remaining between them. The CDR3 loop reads CASSLGGGSSYNEQFF. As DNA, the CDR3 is TGCGCCAGCAGCCTCGGGGGAGGAAGCTCCTACAATGAGCAGTTCTTC.